This T cell receptor (beta chain) was documented in a study of blood T cell repertoires in COVID-19. Study overall: Acute-phase and convalescent COVID-19 samples originated in the United States, Italy and Spain. PBMCs, B-cell-depleted T cells, or T cells were the source of the cDNA or gDNA that made up the material.

Looked up from germline, CDR1 is SNHLY and CDR2 is FYNNEI. Trimming left V 5 bases short and J 0 bases short, with 8 bases between. The CDR3 spans 13 residues. This clone showed up just once. The assay was immunoSEQ multiplex PCR, and TCRdb's table has in-frame clones only and misses some. The table shows some 240,000 clones, with roughly 86% occurring only once. Participants, about 18 to 90 years old, spanned approximately 25 US areas. Researchers sorted participants into cohorts using their self-reported clinical history. The TCR sequence derives from a woman in her thirties or forties with acute COVID-19. The chain links TRBV2 to TRBJ2-7; no clear D gene. Sequences were obtained from PBMCs or T cells enriched from blood (not recorded which). The CDR3 region is CASSLNFSYEQYF. In DNA form, the CDR3 reads TGTGCCAGCAGTCTTAACTTCTCCTACGAGCAGTACTTC.